This T cell receptor beta chain originates from a study of blood T cell repertoires in COVID-19. Study-level background: The United States, Italy and Spain provided the acute and convalescent COVID-19 samples. Sources were T cells, B-cell-depleted T cells, or PBMCs; the material itself was cDNA or gDNA.

Authors' data handling: Researchers report that nucleated cell counts were estimated from reference gene primer amplification. Clones were read by immunoSEQ multiplex PCR, and TCRdb kept only the in-frame ones, dropping some. V and J calls and clone size come straight from that table; D and trimming were deduced from the DNA. The repertoire has fewer than 70,000 clones, around nine tenths of them found once; the top ten carry about 9.1%. The sequence came from a woman at least 80 years old with active COVID-19. Material: peripheral blood.

Here the CDR3 reads CASSGRAGQEGDTQYF. CDR3 coding DNA: TGTGCCAGCAGCGGCCGAGCGGGACAGGAAGGGGATACGCAGTATTTT. This chain uses TRBV9 with TRBJ2-3; D possibly corresponds to TRBD1 (8 bases). V was cut by 3 bases and J by 6 bases, with 20 bases left in between. The CDR3 totals 16 residues. CDR1 SGDLS and CDR2 YYNGEE come from the germline V gene.